The 32 T cell receptor beta chains below all came from one sample that was sequenced in a study of blood T cell repertoires in COVID-19. Sequenced by immunoSEQ multiplex PCR; TCRdb stores in-frame clones only, minus some. The sample carries hundreds of thousands of clones, about 87% recorded once. The specimen sequenced was PBMCs or T cells enriched from blood (not recorded which). The receptors here all came from a woman in her forties or fifties who had recovered from COVID-19.

The chain carries TRBV28 and TRBJ2-7; tentatively, D is TRBD2 (7 bases). The CDR3 loop spans 14 amino acids. Trimming removed 9 bases at V and 1 base at J, with 16 bases between. The germline V gene encodes CDR1 MDHEN and CDR2 SYDVKM. The CDR3 DNA is TGTGCCAGTGTCAATGGGGGGGCATCCTACGAGCAGTACTTC. Protein sequence: CASVNGGASYEQYF. Filled out from reference TRBV28 and TRBJ2-7, the complete variable domain reads DVKVTQSSRYLVKRTGEKVFLECVQDMDHENMFWYRQDPGLGLRLIYFSYDVKMKEKGDIPEGYSVSREKKERFSLILESASTNQTSMYLCASVNGGASYEQYFGPGTRLTVT.

The chain couples TRBV28 to TRBJ1-5; no firm D call. Per germline, CDR1 MDHEN and CDR2 SYDVKM. CDR3 length equals 15 residues. The germline V and J ends were trimmed by 3 bases and 7 bases, with 16 bases remaining between them. The CDR3 sequence: CASSLSPYLLQPQHF. The CDR3, as DNA: TGTGCCAGCAGTTTGAGCCCGTACCTGTTGCAGCCCCAGCATTTT. Full variable domain (missing parts from reference TRBV28 and TRBJ1-5): DVKVTQSSRYLVKRTGEKVFLECVQDMDHENMFWYRQDPGLGLRLIYFSYDVKMKEKGDIPEGYSVSREKKERFSLILESASTNQTSMYLCASSLSPYLLQPQHFGDGTRLSIL.

This chain links TRBV7-2 with TRBJ2-7; TRBD1 agrees at 7 bases. The length of the CDR3 is 14 residues. Trimming cost V 4 bases and J 6 bases; bases outside gene matches: 9. Germline CDR1 and CDR2: SGHTA and FQGNSA. CDR3 sequence: CASSYLTGIGEQYF. CDR3 DNA sequence: TGTGCCAGCAGCTATCTGACAGGGATAGGCGAGCAGTACTTC. The full variable domain, its missing parts supplied by reference TRBV7-2 and TRBJ2-7, is GAGVSQSPSNKVTEKGKDVELRCDPISGHTALYWYRQSLGQGLEFLIYFQGNSAPDKSGLPSDRFSAERTGGSVSTLTIQRTQQEDSAVYLCASSYLTGIGEQYFGPGTRLTVT.

The V call is TRBV5-8, the J call TRBJ1-2; the D gene is possibly TRBD1 (6 bases). Germline loops: CDR1 SGHTS, CDR2 YDEGEE. Deletions cut 5 bases from V and 3 bases from J, with 11 bases between. The CDR3 spans 13 residues. The CDR3 region is CASRSGTHYGYTF. The CDR3 DNA reads as TGTGCCAGCAGATCCGGGACACACTATGGCTACACCTTC.

Points on this clone: The sample has other DNA sequences that encode this CDR3 too. The CDR3 sequence: CASSQTGTEAFF. CDR3 in DNA: TGTGCCAGCAGCCAAACAGGTACTGAAGCTTTCTTT. V gene TRBV3-1 (or the pseudogene TRBV3-2) combines with J gene TRBJ1-1, with D perhaps matching TRBD1 (5 bases). In germline, CDR1 is LGHDT, CDR2 YNNKEL (reference sequence). This CDR3 spans 12 amino acids. V lost 2 bases to trimming and J lost 5 bases, with 6 bases between them.

The V and J genes are TRBV7-8 and TRBJ1-2; 7 nucleotides line up with TRBD1. In germline, CDR1 is SGHVS, CDR2 FQNEAQ. Unmatched junction bases numbered 16, after V lost 5 bases and J lost 7 bases. The CDR3 covers 16 residues. In DNA form, the CDR3 reads TGTGCCAGCAGCCTTGACAGGGCCTTCTGGGTGGGTGGCTACACCTTC. It encodes CASSLDRAFWVGGYTF.

The V call is TRBV12-5, the J call TRBJ1-5; TRBD1 might be the D (6 bases). CDR3 length equals 15 residues. Germline V gene data show CDR1 as LGHNT and CDR2 as FRNRAP. Between the trimmed V and J ends, which lost 0 bases and 3 bases, there was a span of 9 bases. Here the CDR3 reads CASGLVGGPNQPQHF. The CDR3 bases are TGTGCTAGTGGTTTGGTAGGGGGACCCAATCAGCCCCAGCATTTT.

Concerning this clone itself: Distinct nucleotide sequences in the sample also encode this CDR3. The chain combines TRBV3-1 (or the pseudogene TRBV3-2) with TRBJ2-7, with TRBD1 matching over 11 bases. V was clipped by 4 bases and J by 4 bases; unmatched bases: 3. Germline V CDR1 and CDR2: LGHDT, YNNKEL (reference sequence). The CDR3 is 14 residues long. The CDR3 sequence is CASSLGQGAYEQYF. The CDR3 DNA reads TGTGCCAGCAGCCTCGGACAGGGGGCATACGAGCAGTACTTC.

The V call is TRBV7-2, the J call TRBJ1-4, with 11 bases that match TRBD1. J gave up 3 bases and V 0 bases, and 6 bases lay outside the gene matches. CDR1 and CDR2 from the germline V gene are SGHTA and FQGNSA. CDR3 size: 18 residues. CDR3 DNA sequence: TGTGCCAGCAGCTTAGCGGGGACAGGGGGGACAGCTAATGAAAAACTGTTTTTT. It encodes CASSLAGTGGTANEKLFF.

This chain links TRBV28 with TRBJ1-5, with D perhaps matching TRBD1 (6 bases). Between the trimmed V and J ends, which lost 7 bases and 3 bases, there was a span of 10 bases. The CDR3 is made up of 13 amino acids. Germline V gene data show CDR1 as MDHEN and CDR2 as SYDVKM. CDR3 nucleotide sequence: TGTGCCAGCAAAGGACAGACCAATCAGCCCCAGCATTTT. Translated: CASKGQTNQPQHF.

V and J are TRBV6-5 and TRBJ1-2; 8 bases align to TRBD1. J gave up 4 bases and V 5 bases, and 6 bases lay outside the gene matches. Germline assignment: CDR1 MNHEY and CDR2 SVGAGI. This CDR3 contains 14 residues. CDR3 residues: CASSRQGPGYGYTF. CDR3 nucleotide sequence: TGTGCCAGCAGTCGACAGGGGCCCGGCTATGGCTACACCTTC.

This chain connects TRBV2 to TRBJ1-1, with 7 bases fitting TRBD1. The CDR3 sequence is 12 residues long. From germline, CDR1 is SNHLY and CDR2 FYNNEI. With 9 bases clipped from V and 1 base from J, the junction kept 2 bases outside the gene matches. CDR3 sequence (DNA): TGTGCCAGTACAGGGGCGAACACTGAAGCTTTCTTT. It specifies CASTGANTEAFF.

The genes are TRBV5-1 and TRBJ1-2, with D possibly TRBD1 on 6 matching bases. Germline loops: CDR1 SGHRS, CDR2 YFSETQ. There are 13 residues in the CDR3. Trimming pared 4 bases from V and 7 bases from J, leaving 14 bases between. The CDR3 protein is CASSGRDKVGYTF. The CDR3 DNA is TGCGCCAGCAGCGGCCGGGACAAGGTTGGCTACACCTTC.

The J gene is TRBJ1-2, the V gene TRBV7-6; 7 bases line up with TRBD1. V dropped 1 base and J dropped 0; count of bases not matched to a gene: 11. The CDR3 length is 18 residues. In germline, CDR1 is SGHVS, CDR2 FNYEAQ. CDR3 DNA: TGTGCCAGCAGCTTAGGGGCCTCAGGGGGGCTAGCTAACTATGGCTACACCTTC. Residues: CASSLGASGGLANYGYTF.

The CDR3 DNA follows: TGTGCCAGCAGTGAATCGACTATCGGGGTTCGTGATGAAAAACTGTTTTTT. Its translation is CASSESTIGVRDEKLFF. The J gene is TRBJ1-4, the V gene TRBV6-1; D gene uncertain. CDR1 is MNHNS, CDR2 SASEGT, per germline. This CDR3 comprises 17 residues. Trimming took 2 bases from V and 6 from J, leaving 19 bases between them.

The V call is TRBV27, the J call TRBJ1-5; a weak D match, TRBD1 (6 bases). The CDR3 is 13 amino acids. CDR1 is MNHEY, CDR2 SMNVEV, per germline (reference sequence). The germline V and J ends were trimmed by 3 bases and 7 bases, with 10 bases remaining between them. The CDR3 nucleotides read TGTGCCAGCAGTTTCAGGGGCTGGCAGCCCCAGCATTTT. Its protein is CASSFRGWQPQHF.

The count of this clone is one. The J gene is TRBJ1-2, the V gene TRBV21-1. TRBV21-1 represents a pseudogene. The CDR3 has 15 amino acids. This chain's CDR3 is CASSKRGELNYGYTF. The CDR3 DNA sequence: TGTGCCAGCAGCAAGCGCGGCGAGCTTAACTATGGCTACACCTTC.

V and J are TRBV6-4 and TRBJ1-3, with 9 bases aligning to TRBD1. This CDR3 is built from 15 residues. The trim removed 4 bases at V and 2 bases at J, leaving 3 bases unmatched. CDR1 is MRHNA and CDR2 is SNTAGT in the germline V gene. CDR3 bases: TGTGCCAGCAGTGCGACAGGGGGACCTGGAAACACCATATATTTT. This translates into CASSATGGPGNTIYF.

This sequence joins TRBV5-1 and TRBJ2-7; 11 bases agree with TRBD2. The germline CDR1 and CDR2 sequences are SGHRS and YFSETQ. The CDR3 has 16 residues. J was trimmed by 0 bases and V by 4 bases; bases with no gene match: 6. CDR3 DNA: TGCGCCAGCAGCATAACTAGCGGGAGTATCTCCTACGAGCAGTACTTC. It encodes CASSITSGSISYEQYF.

The CDR3 is CAISLGLAGAYEQYF. Here the CDR3 DNA reads TGTGCCATCAGTCTAGGACTAGCGGGGGCCTACGAGCAGTACTTC. V gene TRBV10-3 combines with J gene TRBJ2-7, with 13 nucleotides matching TRBD2. The germline CDR1 and CDR2 sequences are ENHRY and SYGVKD. V lost 5 bases, J lost 2 bases, and 3 bases stayed unmatched. The CDR3 consists of 15 residues.

The V and J genes are TRBV28 and TRBJ1-2, with D possibly TRBD1 on 6 matching bases. CDR1 and CDR2 from the germline V gene are MDHEN and SYDVKM. The CDR3 covers 15 residues. The V gene lost 6 bases and the J gene lost 5 bases, with 19 bases spanning the gap. CDR3 region: CASRPPRRGAYGYTF. The CDR3 DNA sequence: TGTGCCAGCAGACCACCCCGCAGGGGCGCGTATGGCTACACCTTC.

CDR3 coding DNA: TGTGCCAGCAGGGGGGCGGGAGTCGAGACCCAGTACTTC. Translating gives CASRGAGVETQYF. The J gene is TRBJ2-5, the V gene TRBV28, with TRBD2 as a possible D gene (7 bases). V dropped 6 bases and J dropped 5 bases, with 13 bases sitting between them. The CDR3 is made up of 13 amino acids. Per the germline V gene, CDR1 is MDHEN and CDR2 is SYDVKM.

The gene calls are TRBV7-8 and TRBJ1-1; D unresolved. The germline V gene has CDR1 SGHVS and CDR2 FQNEAQ. The CDR3 is made up of 11 amino acids. V dropped 2 bases and J dropped 8 bases, with 6 bases sitting between them. The CDR3, as DNA: TGTGCCAGCAGCTTAATCTCCGAAGCTTTCTTT. Encoded protein: CASSLISEAFF.

The gene calls are TRBV3-1 (or the pseudogene TRBV3-2) and TRBJ1-1, with D unresolved. Trimming cost V 1 base and J 5 bases, with 14 bases left between them. The CDR3 length is 15 residues. The germline V gene encodes CDR1 LGHDT and CDR2 YNNKEL (reference sequence). The CDR3 sequence is CASSQVRGTKTEAFF. CDR3 sequence (DNA): TGTGCCAGCAGCCAAGTCAGAGGAACTAAGACTGAAGCTTTCTTT.

This clone has at least ten counts. V is TRBV4-1 and J is TRBJ1-1, with 10 bases identical to TRBD1. Germline CDR1 reads MGHRA; CDR2 reads YSYEKL. Losses at the gene ends were 1 base for V and 5 bases for J; bases not matched to a gene: 4. The CDR3 consists of 15 residues. The chain's CDR3 is CASSQVGTGVTEAFF. The DNA for the CDR3 is TGCGCCAGCAGCCAAGTCGGGACAGGGGTTACTGAAGCTTTCTTT.

This sequence joins TRBV19 and TRBJ2-1, with 8 bases matching TRBD2. CDR3 length: 18 residues. Germline V CDR1 and CDR2: LNHDA, SQIVND (reference sequence). J was trimmed by 3 bases and V by 5 bases; bases with no gene match: 15. CDR3 region: CASSPGMIAGPFYNEQFF. As DNA, the CDR3 is TGTGCCAGTAGTCCTGGTATGATAGCGGGACCATTCTACAATGAGCAGTTCTTC. The full variable domain, with the rest looked up from reference TRBV19 and TRBJ2-1, is DGGITQSPKYLFRKEGQNVTLSCEQNLNHDAMYWYRQDPGQGLRLIYYSQIVNDFQKGDIAEGYSVSREKKESFPLTVTSAQKNPTAFYLCASSPGMIAGPFYNEQFFGPGTRLTVL.

This clone occurred a few times. This chain connects TRBV29-1 to TRBJ2-7; 11 bases map to TRBD1. From germline, CDR1 is SQVTM and CDR2 ANQGSEA. This CDR3 is 15 amino acids long. V shed 7 bases, J shed 5 bases, and the junction held 13 bases outside the gene matches. CDR3 loop: CSASGGQGASDEQYF. The CDR3 coding sequence is TGCAGCGCCTCCGGCGGACAGGGGGCCAGCGACGAGCAGTACTTC.

The chain has TRBV28 and TRBJ2-3; D uncertain. Germline V CDR1 and CDR2: MDHEN, SYDVKM. V was trimmed by 5 bases and J by 2 bases, leaving 11 bases between them. The CDR3 is 14 residues long. The CDR3 here is CASSPPRFTDTQYF. The CDR3 bases are TGTGCCAGCAGTCCTCCTAGATTCACAGATACGCAGTATTTT.

This clone occurred a few times. This chain joins TRBV2 and TRBJ2-1; 9 nucleotides line up with TRBD2. V lost 7 bases to trimming and J lost 0 bases; unmatched junction nucleotides: 4. The CDR3 runs 15 residues. The germline V gene has CDR1 SNHLY and CDR2 FYNNEI. CDR3 protein: CASILSGSSYNEQFF. DNA of the CDR3: TGTGCCAGCATCCTTAGCGGGAGCTCCTACAATGAGCAGTTCTTC.

This sequence joins TRBV4-2 and TRBJ2-1, with TRBD2 matching over 11 bases. The ends lost 5 bases at V and 6 bases at J; junction bases unmatched: 9. CDR3 length: 16 residues. CDR1 LGHNA and CDR2 YNFKEQ come from the germline V gene. CDR3 protein: CASSAPGTSGANEQFF. In nucleotides, the CDR3 is TGTGCCAGCAGCGCTCCCGGGACTAGCGGAGCCAATGAGCAGTTCTTC.

The chain has TRBV6-5 and TRBJ2-3; 9 bases map to TRBD2. CDR3 length: 15 amino acids. V was pared by 5 bases and J by 4 bases, with 7 bases of the junction left unmatched. The V gene's germline CDR1 is MNHEY and CDR2 SVGAGI. CDR3 DNA: TGTGCCAGCAGTATTAGCGGGAGTGGGTCAGATACGCAGTATTTT. Translation: CASSISGSGSDTQYF.

V usage is TRBV13 and J usage is TRBJ1-2, with D maybe TRBD1 (6 bases). Trimming stripped 5 bases from V and 7 bases from J, with 14 bases between. This CDR3 comprises 13 residues. Germline CDR1 and CDR2: PRHDT and FYEKMQ (reference sequence). The CDR3 coding sequence is TGTGCCAGCAGCAAAGGGGACACAGGTGGCTACACCTTC. This sequence encodes CASSKGDTGGYTF.